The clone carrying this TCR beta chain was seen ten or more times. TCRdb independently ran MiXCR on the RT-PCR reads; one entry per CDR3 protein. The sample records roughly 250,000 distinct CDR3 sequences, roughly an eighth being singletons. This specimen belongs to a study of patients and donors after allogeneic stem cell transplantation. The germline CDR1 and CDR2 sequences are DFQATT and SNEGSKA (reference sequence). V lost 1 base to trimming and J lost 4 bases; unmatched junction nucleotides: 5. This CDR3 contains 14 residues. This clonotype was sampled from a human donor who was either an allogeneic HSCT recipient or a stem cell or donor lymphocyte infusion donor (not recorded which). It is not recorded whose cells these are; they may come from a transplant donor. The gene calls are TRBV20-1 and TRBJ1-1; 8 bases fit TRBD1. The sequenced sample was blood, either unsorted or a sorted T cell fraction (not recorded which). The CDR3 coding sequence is TGCAGTGCTAGAGCCTCAGGGGGCACCACTGAAGCTTTCTTT. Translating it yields CSARASGGTTEAFF.